This note documents a single T cell receptor beta chain sequence. The antigen is unknown. With 5 bases removed from V and 5 bases from J, the gap between germline ends came to 13 bases. Germline V gene sequence: CDR1 MGHRA, CDR2 YSYEKL. This CDR3 region has 15 residues. Participants comprised healthy donors of bone marrow. PCR primers comprised 60 Vbeta and 13 Jbeta primers. The assay was immunoSEQ multiplex PCR, and TCRdb's table has in-frame clones only and misses some. The repertoire consists of 100,000 to 150,000 clones, with about two thirds occurring once and the leading ten covering under 5%. These data come from a study of cytomegalovirus exposure and HLA in healthy donors. Whole-study results and caveats: It was reported that the classifier diagnosed cytomegalovirus status with high specificity and sensitivity in both the original and validation cohorts. A cluster of highly shared sequence variants was likely a sequencing artifact. For presence/absence analyses, sequencing depth was assumed to be roughly uniform across donors.

The genes are TRBV4-1 and TRBJ1-6, with D perhaps TRBD1 (5 bases). The TCR comes from a young man in good health and CMV-seronegative. Sequences were obtained from PBMCs. CDR3 coding DNA: TGCGCCAGCAGCACCCCCCGGGGGGATAATTCACCCCTCCACTTT. Translating it yields CASSTPRGDNSPLHF.